What follows are 23 T cell receptor beta chains derived from one specimen sequenced in a study of technical replicates of blood from a few donors. TCRdb keeps only in-frame clones here, not all; method: immunoSEQ multiplex PCR. The data contain more than 65,000 clones, around 95% of them singletons. The sequencing input was T cells isolated from PBMCs. These receptors were obtained from a human donor in good health.

V is TRBV18 and J is TRBJ2-1; D is unresolved. The CDR3 contains 16 residues. Germline assignment: CDR1 KGHSH and CDR2 LQKENI. Trimming left V 2 bases short and J 5 bases short, with 16 bases between. Here the CDR3 reads CASSPIHSRVDNEQFF. For the CDR3, the DNA is TGTGCCAGCTCACCAATCCATAGCAGAGTAGACAATGAGCAGTTCTTC.

This chain joins TRBV6-4 and TRBJ2-1; TRBD2 matches at 10 bases. CDR1 MRHNA and CDR2 SNTAGT come from the germline V gene. V shed 0 bases, J shed 8 bases, and the junction held 4 bases outside the gene matches. There are 15 residues in the CDR3. The CDR3: CASSDSSGGAYEQFF. The CDR3 DNA is TGTGCCAGCAGTGACTCAAGCGGGGGGGCATATGAGCAGTTCTTC.

V gene TRBV5-6 combines with J gene TRBJ1-5, with 8 bases matching TRBD1. The CDR3 has 15 amino acids. With V trimmed by 3 bases and J by 4 bases, 6 bases remained unmatched. Germline V lookup: CDR1 SGHDT, CDR2 YYEEEE. The CDR3: CASSWWDRRNQPQHF. CDR3 DNA sequence: TGTGCCAGCAGCTGGTGGGACAGGCGGAATCAGCCCCAGCATTTT. Looking up the rest from reference TRBV5-6 and TRBJ1-5 gives the full variable domain: DAGVTQSPTHLIKTRGQQVTLRCSPKSGHDTVSWYQQALGQGPQFIFQYYEEEERQRGNFPDRFSGHQFPNYSSELNVNALLLGDSALYLCASSWWDRRNQPQHFGDGTRLSIL.

This rearrangement joins TRBV6-6 to TRBJ2-7, with TRBD2 matching 7 bases. Per the germline V gene, CDR1 is MNHNY and CDR2 is SVGAGI (reference sequence). The junction had 8 bases not matched to a gene; V was cut back by 6 bases and J by 3 bases. The CDR3 loop spans 14 amino acids. The chain's CDR3 is CASSLRDYSYEQYF. Here the CDR3 DNA reads TGTGCCAGCAGCCTCCGGGACTACAGCTACGAGCAGTACTTC.

The rearrangement links TRBV28 to TRBJ1-3; 9 nucleotides match TRBD1. With 2 bases clipped from V and 4 bases from J, the junction kept 6 bases outside the gene matches. The CDR3 has 16 residues. Germline CDR1 reads MDHEN; CDR2 reads SYDVKM. The CDR3 DNA is TGTGCCAGCAGTTTAATGGGACAGGGTTACGGAAACACCATATATTTT. It encodes CASSLMGQGYGNTIYF.

CDR3: CASSRQGKTEAFF. CDR3 coding DNA: TGTGCCAGCAGTAGACAGGGGAAAACTGAAGCTTTCTTT. The chain joins TRBV27 to TRBJ1-1, with TRBD1 matching over 8 bases. Losses at the gene ends were 5 bases for V and 5 bases for J; bases not matched to a gene: 4. CDR1 and CDR2 from the germline V gene are MNHEY and SMNVEV (reference sequence). The CDR3 runs 13 residues.

This clone was recorded only once. This rearrangement joins TRBV11-2 to TRBJ2-7; 9 nucleotides match TRBD2. This CDR3 has 15 residues. CDR1 and CDR2 from the germline V gene are SGHAT and FQNNGV. The junction had 5 bases not matched to a gene; V was cut back by 1 base and J by 4 bases. CDR3 DNA sequence: TGTGCCAGCAGCTTAGGTCGTAGCGGGAGTTACGAGCAGTACTTC. This gives the protein CASSLGRSGSYEQYF.

This sequence joins TRBV29-1 and TRBJ1-1, with D possibly TRBD1 on 6 matching bases. Between the trimmed V and J ends, which lost 0 bases and 5 bases, there was a span of 16 bases. The CDR3 extends over 15 amino acids. Germline-derived CDR1 and CDR2 are SQVTM and ANQGSEA. The CDR3 loop is CSVEEGGAGVTEAFF. The CDR3 nucleotides are TGCAGCGTTGAAGAAGGGGGGGCGGGGGTAACTGAAGCTTTCTTT.

V usage is TRBV28 and J usage is TRBJ2-1; 9 bases fit TRBD1. The ends lost 6 bases at V and 8 bases at J; junction bases unmatched: 14. Germline V lookup: CDR1 MDHEN, CDR2 SYDVKM. CDR3 length: 16 amino acids. The DNA of the CDR3 is TGTGCCAGCAGCTTTAGTTCCGGGACAGGGAGGGATGAGCAGTTCTTC. This encodes CASSFSSGTGRDEQFF.

This clone was found once. This chain uses TRBV12-5 with TRBJ2-5; possibly TRBD1 for D (6 bases). The CDR3 is 12 amino acids. V was cut by 6 bases and J by 5 bases, with 10 bases left in between. The germline gives CDR1 LGHNT, CDR2 FRNRAP. CDR3 amino acids: CASGQGSETQYF. CDR3 bases: TGTGCTAGTGGACAGGGAAGCGAGACCCAGTACTTC.

The chain couples TRBV29-1 to TRBJ1-2; 7 bases agree with TRBD1. CDR1 SQVTM and CDR2 ANQGSEA come from the germline V gene. The length of the CDR3 is 13 residues. V shed 5 bases, J shed 2 bases, and the junction held 5 bases outside the gene matches. CDR3 nucleotide sequence: TGCAGCGTTCCGACAGGGAACAACTATGGCTACACCTTC. Amino acid sequence: CSVPTGNNYGYTF.

The chain uses TRBV5-6 and TRBJ2-2; TRBD2 is a possible D gene (5 bases). V was shortened by 2 bases and J by 4 bases, with 15 bases between the two germline ends. CDR3 length equals 16 residues. CDR1 and CDR2 (germline): SGHDT, YYEEEE. The CDR3 DNA sequence: TGTGCCAGCAGCTTACGGCTTCCACGGGGCACCGGGGAGCTGTTTTTT. Translated: CASSLRLPRGTGELFF.

The gene calls are TRBV29-1 and TRBJ2-7, with a tentative D call TRBD2 (5 bases). Germline V gene lookup returns CDR1 SQVTM and CDR2 ANQGSEA. Trimming took off 4 bases at V and 2 bases at J, with 18 bases between the two ends. This CDR3 is built from 15 residues. CDR3 in amino acids: CSVAGLIDQAYEQYF. CDR3 DNA: TGCAGCGTTGCAGGACTCATTGACCAAGCCTACGAGCAGTACTTC.

The chain couples TRBV2 to TRBJ2-5; maybe TRBD1 (6 bases). Trimming removed 4 bases at V and 2 bases at J, with 11 bases between. The germline gives CDR1 SNHLY, CDR2 FYNNEI. This CDR3 is 14 amino acids long. The CDR3, as DNA: TGTGCCAGCAGTGGGGTGACAGGTCAAGAGACCCAGTACTTC. It yields the protein CASSGVTGQETQYF.

This CDR3 is CASSQDLLEAFF. The CDR3 coding sequence is TGTGCCAGCAGCCAAGATCTGCTAGAAGCTTTCTTT. The rearrangement joins TRBV14 to TRBJ1-1; no reliable D call. From germline, CDR1 is SGHDN and CDR2 FVKESK. V lost 0 bases, J lost 8 bases, and 7 bases lay in between. The CDR3 consists of 12 residues.

J is TRBJ2-5 and V is TRBV25-1, with D possibly TRBD1 on 6 matching bases. The CDR3 is made up of 14 amino acids. From germline, CDR1 is MGHDK and CDR2 SYGVNS. Trimming stripped 6 bases from V and 1 base from J, with 12 bases between. The CDR3 nucleotides are TGTGCCAGCAGGGACAGCGCAATCCAAGAGACCCAGTACTTC. Encoded protein: CASRDSAIQETQYF.

V gene TRBV11-2 combines with J gene TRBJ2-7; weak D call: TRBD2 (5 bases). This CDR3 contains 17 residues. Germline-derived CDR1 and CDR2 are SGHAT and FQNNGV. Trimming left V 2 bases short and J 0 bases short, with 17 bases between. CDR3 nucleotide sequence: TGTGCCAGCAGCTTATTGGGAATGCGGACTTCCTCCTACGAGCAGTACTTC. Translated, it gives CASSLLGMRTSSYEQYF.

The chain couples TRBV7-2 to TRBJ2-2, with 7 bases fitting TRBD2. Germline V gene lookup returns CDR1 SGHTA and CDR2 FQGNSA. V was clipped by 0 bases and J by 0 bases; unmatched bases: 1. This CDR3 region has 16 residues. DNA of the CDR3: TGTGCCAGCAGCTTAGCGGGGGGGTCGAACACCGGGGAGCTGTTTTTT. Protein product: CASSLAGGSNTGELFF. The whole variable domain, filled in from reference TRBV7-2 and TRBJ2-2, reads GAGVSQSPSNKVTEKGKDVELRCDPISGHTALYWYRQSLGQGLEFLIYFQGNSAPDKSGLPSDRFSAERTGGSVSTLTIQRTQQEDSAVYLCASSLAGGSNTGELFFGEGSRLTVL.

The chain combines TRBV4-1 with TRBJ2-5; a weak D match, TRBD2 (5 bases). This CDR3 is built from 16 residues. Germline V gene sequence: CDR1 MGHRA, CDR2 YSYEKL. Deletions cut 4 bases from V and 0 bases from J, with 15 bases between. CDR3 bases: TGCGCCAGCAGCCGAGCCGAGGGCCCGTACCAAGAGACCCAGTACTTC. It translates to CASSRAEGPYQETQYF.

V gene TRBV2 combines with J gene TRBJ2-7; 9 bases match TRBD1. Unmatched junction bases numbered 4, after V lost 6 bases and J lost 1 base. CDR3 size: 14 residues. The germline V gene has CDR1 SNHLY and CDR2 FYNNEI. CDR3 nucleotide sequence: TGTGCCAGCAGACCGGGACAGGGATCCTACGAGCAGTACTTC. This translates into CASRPGQGSYEQYF. Combining the CDR3 with reference TRBV2 and TRBJ2-7 gives the whole variable domain EPEVTQTPSHQVTQMGQEVILRCVPISNHLYFYWYRQILGQKVEFLVSFYNNEISEKSEIFDDQFSVERPDGSNFTLKIRSTKLEDSAMYFCASRPGQGSYEQYFGPGTRLTVT.

The rearrangement uses TRBV5-1 and TRBJ2-5; D call uncertain. The CDR3 totals 15 residues. V shed 0 bases and J shed 5 bases, with 14 bases lying between them. CDR1 is SGHRS and CDR2 is YFSETQ in the germline V gene. Here the CDR3 reads CASSLEGPGTETQYF. CDR3 nucleotides: TGCGCCAGCAGCTTGGAAGGCCCGGGTACTGAGACCCAGTACTTC.

V usage is TRBV5-4 and J usage is TRBJ2-5; D possibly corresponds to TRBD2 (6 bases). Deletions cut 4 bases from V and 0 bases from J, with 13 bases between. The CDR3 spans 15 residues. CDR1 is SGHNT and CDR2 is YYREEE in the germline V gene (reference sequence). CDR3 protein: CASSRWDWNQETQYF. In DNA, the CDR3 is TGTGCCAGCAGCCGTTGGGACTGGAACCAAGAGACCCAGTACTTC.

The V gene is TRBV15, the J gene TRBJ2-2; possibly TRBD2 for D (6 bases). The germline V and J ends were trimmed by 3 bases and 2 bases, with 16 bases remaining between them. CDR3 size: 17 residues. Germline CDR1 and CDR2: LNHNV and YYDKDF (reference sequence). This CDR3 is CATSSYRDSPNTGELFF. The CDR3, as DNA: TGTGCCACCAGCAGCTATCGGGACTCGCCTAACACCGGGGAGCTGTTTTTT.